This T cell receptor (beta chain) appears in the sequencing data of a study of shared clonotypes between healthy human individuals. Original methodology: Filtering differed because ImmunoSEQ produced junction-only sequences that carried no quality scores. Sequenced by immunoSEQ multiplex PCR; TCRdb stores in-frame clones only, minus some. Clone size and the V and J calls come from that table; the DNA yielded D and trimming. The sample has 2 million to 2.5 million clones, around 92% seen once. V was pared by 3 bases and J by 7 bases, with 15 bases between. The CDR3 runs 14 residues. Germline lookup yields CDR1 SGHTA and CDR2 FQGNSA.

Material: naive CD4+ T cells from PBMCs. Subset denoted: CD45RA+ positively selected. This clonotype was sampled from a man aged 18 to 35 in good health. Some clones in this sample may be carry-over from other donors' samples. The chain couples TRBV7-2 to TRBJ2-5, with D possibly TRBD1 on 6 matching bases. In nucleotides, the CDR3 is TGTGCCAGCAGCTTGGAAAGGGGGACCGGGACCCAGTACTTC. Protein product: CASSLERGTGTQYF.